This TCR beta chain stems from a study of blood T cell repertoires in COVID-19. The V gene's germline CDR1 is MNHEY and CDR2 SVGEGT. The CDR3 has 17 amino acids. The germline V and J ends were trimmed by 0 bases and 2 bases, with 11 bases remaining between them. Clones were sequenced by immunoSEQ multiplex PCR, and TCRdb holds only the in-frame ones, with some missing. The sample yields around 100,000 clones, around 93% seen once. This rearrangement joins TRBV6-2 or TRBV6-3 to TRBJ2-6; D may be TRBD2 (5 bases). Sample: peripheral blood. The receptor was derived from a man aged 50 or older with acute or convalescent COVID-19. The CDR3 region has the DNA TGTGCCAGCAGTTACTCTTGGCGGGTGGCTGGGGCCAACGTCCTGACTTTC. It specifies CASSYSWRVAGANVLTF.